At least ten counts were recorded for the clone carrying this T cell receptor (beta chain). Its antigen is unknown. The sample is drawn from a study of CD8+CD57+ T cells in acquired aplastic anemia. Whole-study context: DNA from sorted CD4+ and CD8+ cells averaged 3.2 ug.

Study conclusions and caveats: Researchers report that approximately 28 CD8+ CDR3 sequences appeared in both patients and controls. No significant patient-versus-control difference appeared in CD8+ Simpson's diversity.

V lost 5 bases to trimming and J lost 7 bases; unmatched junction nucleotides: 12. There are 15 residues in the CDR3. The germline V gene has CDR1 SGHTS and CDR2 YDEGEE. Patients picked for sequencing had shown CD8+CD57+ cell expansion detected by flow cytometry. By the time of blood sampling, patients had still received no therapy. Profiling that covered TCR beta VDJ and CDR3 relied on genomic DNA as its template. TCRdb re-called the reads through MiXCR, storing one row per CDR3 protein. The table has some 92,000 distinct CDR3 sequences, around 62% seen once. The receptor comes from a human donor with aplastic anemia. This rearrangement joins TRBV5-8 to TRBJ1-2; TRBD1 aligns across 9 bases. Input material: sorted CD4+, CD8+, or CD8+CD57+ T cells (not recorded which) from PBMCs. The CDR3 DNA sequence: TGTGCCAGCAGGGAGAGGACAGGGGAAGGTCTTGGCTACACCTTC. Its protein is CASRERTGEGLGYTF.